The rows below give T cell receptor beta chains drawn from one sample of a study of cytomegalovirus exposure and HLA in healthy donors. Generated by immunoSEQ multiplex PCR, the TCRdb table keeps only in-frame clones and is missing some. The sample yields 110,000 or so clones, around 88% seen once. The specimen was PBMCs. These receptors originate from a man younger than 30 in good health and CMV-seronegative. Each CDR3 is given without its conserved first and last residue. A D gene is named only where the DNA matches it firmly. Rows may omit the clone size; those that give it use once, few, many or a size class.

clone_size j_call d_call v_call cdr3_aa
. TRBJ2-3 . TRBV28 ASSFTRTSTDTQY
. TRBJ2-1 TRBD2 TRBV9 ASSAGGGLVGNEQF
. TRBJ1-6 TRBD1 TRBV28 ASSSFGQGVWNSPLH
. TRBJ2-1 . TRBV27 ASSPRDSASEQF
. TRBJ1-2 TRBD1 TRBV5-6 ASSLKDRASNYGYT
. TRBJ1-2 TRBD1 TRBV28 ASSPKPSRPDRGRYGYT
once TRBJ2-3 . TRBV25-1 ASSDPLAGQVTDTQY
. TRBJ1-1 TRBD1 TRBV5-1 ASSPGTGWNTEAF
. TRBJ1-1 . TRBV20-1 SASILDEAF
once TRBJ2-7 . TRBV7-9 ASSQTKNYEQY
. TRBJ2-6 . TRBV6-6 ASIRTDDGGANVLT
. TRBJ1-6 TRBD1 TRBV6-1 ASITDRGNSPLH
. TRBJ1-2 . TRBV18 ASSPPRSGGYSISGYT
. TRBJ2-7 TRBD1 TRBV29-1 SVRTGGNTYEQY
. TRBJ2-7 TRBD1 TRBV29-1 SVESGQGLREQY
. TRBJ1-4 . TRBV6-5 ASSYRQSNEKLF
. TRBJ2-1 . TRBV6-5 ASRPSRGPYNEQF
. TRBJ2-7 . TRBV28 ASSLRHSYEQY
. TRBJ2-7 TRBD1 TRBV5-1 ASSLVGQGSYEQY
once TRBJ1-4 . TRBV28 ASEDQMFPEKLF
. TRBJ2-7 TRBD2 TRBV9 ASSVREVPLHEQY
. TRBJ1-4 . TRBV7-8 ASSHSTRDRRNEKLF